Detailed here is one T cell receptor (beta chain). The antigen is undetermined. This entry is derived from a study of cytomegalovirus exposure and HLA in healthy donors. Study-level points and caveats: V segments that were indistinguishable, TRBV6-2 and TRBV6-3 among them, were omitted from analysis. Sequencing artifact likely explains a cluster of highly shared sequence variants.

The PCR used 60 Vbeta and 13 Jbeta primers. The protocol was immunoSEQ multiplex PCR, while the TCRdb copy is restricted to in-frame clones and leaves out a portion. The sample includes 100,000 to 150,000 clones. The V and J ends lost 4 bases and 6 bases, in that order; junction bases with no gene match: 7. There are 15 residues in the CDR3. The germline V gene has CDR1 MNHEY and CDR2 SVGAGI. This clonotype originated in a young man in good health and CMV-seronegative. This chain uses TRBV6-5 with TRBJ2-1, with TRBD2 matching 9 bases. Sequenced sample: PBMCs. This CDR3 reads CASSSSGTSRNEQFF. The CDR3 region has the DNA TGTGCCAGCAGTTCGTCCGGGACTAGCCGCAATGAGCAGTTCTTC.